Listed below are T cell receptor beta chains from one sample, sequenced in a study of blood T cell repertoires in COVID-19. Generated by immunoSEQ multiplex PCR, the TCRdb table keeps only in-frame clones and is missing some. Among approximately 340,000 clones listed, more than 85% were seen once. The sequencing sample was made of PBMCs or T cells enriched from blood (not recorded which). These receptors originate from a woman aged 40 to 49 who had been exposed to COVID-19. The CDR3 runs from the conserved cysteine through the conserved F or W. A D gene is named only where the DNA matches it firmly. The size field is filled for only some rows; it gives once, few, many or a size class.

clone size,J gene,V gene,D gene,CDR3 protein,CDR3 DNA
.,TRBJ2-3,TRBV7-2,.,CASSLRGFSTDTQYF,TGTGCCAGCAGCTTACGAGGATTCAGCACAGATACGCAGTATTTT
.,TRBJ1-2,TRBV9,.,CASPEAESSGGYTF,TGTGCCAGCCCGGAGGCAGAATCGTCGGGTGGCTACACCTTC
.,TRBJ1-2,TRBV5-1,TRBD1,CASSLKPGQGTNYGYTF,TGCGCCAGCAGCTTGAAGCCGGGACAGGGTACTAACTATGGCTACACCTTC
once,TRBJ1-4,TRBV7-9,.,CASTHRYGTTGEKLFF,TGTGCCAGCACCCATAGATACGGGACCACAGGGGAAAAACTGTTTTTT
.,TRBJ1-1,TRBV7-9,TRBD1,CASTRTGIVNTEAFF,TGTGCCAGCACCCGGACAGGAATAGTGAACACTGAAGCTTTCTTT
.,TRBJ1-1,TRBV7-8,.,CASSIQGKVNTEAFF,TGTGCCAGCAGCATTCAGGGTAAGGTGAACACTGAAGCTTTCTTT
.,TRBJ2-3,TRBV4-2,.,CASSPEGGQRTDTQYF,TGTGCCAGCAGCCCAGAGGGGGGACAGCGCACAGATACGCAGTATTTT
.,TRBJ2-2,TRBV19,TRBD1,CASSMGQGYGANTGELFF,TGTGCCAGTAGTATGGGACAGGGTTACGGCGCGAACACCGGGGAGCTGTTTTTT
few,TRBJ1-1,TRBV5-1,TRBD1,CASSLDGQGYTEAFF,TGCGCCAGCAGCTTGGACGGACAGGGATACACTGAAGCTTTCTTT
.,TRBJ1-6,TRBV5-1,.,CASSLAGEMRYSPLHF,TGCGCCAGCAGCTTGGCCGGAGAAATGAGATATTCACCCCTCCACTTT
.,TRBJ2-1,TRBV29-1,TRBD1,CSVRKGASGNEQFF,TGCAGCGTGCGGAAGGGGGCGTCTGGGAATGAGCAGTTCTTC
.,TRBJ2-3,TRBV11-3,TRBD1,CASSSGQALTDTQYF,TGTGCCAGCAGCTCGGGACAGGCCCTCACAGATACGCAGTATTTT
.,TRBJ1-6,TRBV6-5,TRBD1,CASSYLDRGNSPLHF,TGTGCCAGCAGTTACTTAGACAGGGGTAATTCACCCCTCCACTTT
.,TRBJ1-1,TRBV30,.,CACQLMNTEAFF,TGTGCCTGTCAGTTGATGAACACTGAAGCTTTCTTT
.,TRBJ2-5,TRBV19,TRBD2,CASSGGIQETQYF,TGTGCCAGTAGCGGGGGGATCCAAGAGACCCAGTACTTC
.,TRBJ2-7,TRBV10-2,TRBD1,CASSSRTGAGEQYF,TGCGCCAGCAGTAGTAGAACAGGGGCCGGCGAGCAGTACTTC
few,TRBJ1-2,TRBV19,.,CASSMGRLPGNYGYTF,TGTGCCAGTAGTATGGGCAGGCTACCGGGAAACTATGGCTACACCTTC
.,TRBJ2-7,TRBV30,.,CACVGERSYEQYF,TGTGCCTGCGTGGGAGAGAGATCCTACGAGCAGTACTTC
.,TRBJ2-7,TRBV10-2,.,CASSDQGIREQYF,TGCGCCAGCAGTGATCAGGGAATCCGCGAGCAGTACTTC
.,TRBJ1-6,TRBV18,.,CASSPPQVVSPLHF,TGTGCCAGCTCACCACCCCAAGTAGTTTCACCCCTCCACTTT
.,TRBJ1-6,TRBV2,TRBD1,CASSSGTGVNSPLHF,TGTGCCAGCAGCTCCGGGACAGGGGTCAATTCACCCCTCCACTTT
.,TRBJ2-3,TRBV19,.,CASSIRTADTQYF,TGTGCCAGTAGTATTCGTACTGCAGATACGCAGTATTTT
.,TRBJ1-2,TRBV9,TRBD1,CASSVPGQPNYGYTF,TGTGCCAGCAGCGTCCCGGGACAGCCGAACTATGGCTACACCTTC
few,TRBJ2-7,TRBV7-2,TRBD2,CASSFSGSSYEQYF,TGTGCCAGCAGCTTTAGCGGGAGCTCCTACGAGCAGTACTTC